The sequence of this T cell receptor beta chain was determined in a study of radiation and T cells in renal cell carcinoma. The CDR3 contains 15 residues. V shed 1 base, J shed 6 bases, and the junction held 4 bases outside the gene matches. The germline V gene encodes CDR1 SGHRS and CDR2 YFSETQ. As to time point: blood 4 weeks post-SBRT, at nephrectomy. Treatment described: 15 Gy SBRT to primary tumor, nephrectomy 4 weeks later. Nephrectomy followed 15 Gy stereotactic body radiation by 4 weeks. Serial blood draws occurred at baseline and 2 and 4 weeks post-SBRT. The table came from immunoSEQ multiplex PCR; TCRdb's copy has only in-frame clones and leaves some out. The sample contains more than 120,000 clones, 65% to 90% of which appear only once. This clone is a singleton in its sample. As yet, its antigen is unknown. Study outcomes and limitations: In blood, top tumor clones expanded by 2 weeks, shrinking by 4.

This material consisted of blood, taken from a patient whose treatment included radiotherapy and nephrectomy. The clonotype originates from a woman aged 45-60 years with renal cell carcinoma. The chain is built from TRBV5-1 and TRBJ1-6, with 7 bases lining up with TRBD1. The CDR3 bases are TGCGCCAGCAGCTTGTCAGGGGGGAGTAATTCACCCCTCCACTTT. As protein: CASSLSGGSNSPLHF.